A single sample gave rise to the 32 T cell receptor beta chains below, sequenced in a study of cytomegalovirus exposure and HLA in healthy donors. The PCR made use of 60 Vbeta and 13 Jbeta primers. The table came from immunoSEQ multiplex PCR; TCRdb's copy has only in-frame clones and leaves some out. The sample yields 74,000 or so clones, under 85% seen once. Input material: PBMCs. These receptors were taken from a middle-aged woman in good health and CMV-seropositive.

This clone has a single count. The rearrangement links TRBV9 to TRBJ1-5, with a tentative D call TRBD1 (6 bases). Germline V lookup: CDR1 SGDLS, CDR2 YYNGEE. The CDR3 length is 13 residues. V shed 4 bases and J shed 6 bases, with 11 bases lying between them. The CDR3 reads CASSIGTFQPQHF. The CDR3, as DNA: TGTGCCAGCAGCATCGGGACATTTCAGCCCCAGCATTTT.

The V call is TRBV30, the J call TRBJ1-6; 7 nucleotides agree with TRBD1. J was trimmed by 4 bases and V by 2 bases; bases with no gene match: 2. Germline V CDR1 and CDR2: GTSNPN, SVGIG (reference sequence). This CDR3 spans 14 amino acids. The CDR3 sequence: CAWSLQGYNSPLHF. As DNA, the CDR3 is TGTGCCTGGAGTTTACAGGGGTATAATTCACCCCTCCACTTT.

In its sample, this clone was seen a few times. The DNA for the CDR3 is TGTGCCAGCGACAGACCACCCGGAGTTTACATGAACACTGAAGCTTTCTTT. Protein product: CASDRPPGVYMNTEAFF. The chain employs TRBV27 and TRBJ1-1; the D gene is possibly TRBD1 (5 bases). The CDR3 spans 17 residues. From germline, CDR1 is MNHEY and CDR2 SMNVEV (reference sequence). Trimming shortened V by 8 bases and J by 0 bases, and 22 bases separated the two germline ends.

The genes are TRBV6-1 and TRBJ1-5; D ambiguous. Germline V gene lookup returns CDR1 MNHNS and CDR2 SASEGT. The CDR3 has 15 amino acids. The V and J ends lost 2 bases and 3 bases respectively, with 11 bases between them. The CDR3 DNA is TGTGCCAGCAGTGAAACTAGGACGGTCAATCAGCCCCAGCATTTT. Translation gives CASSETRTVNQPQHF.

V and J are TRBV28 and TRBJ1-5; TRBD1 might be the D (5 bases). Germline CDR1 is MDHEN and CDR2 is SYDVKM. Deletions cut 10 bases from V and 3 bases from J, with 10 bases between. The CDR3 sequence is 12 residues long. The CDR3: CATEGLNQPQHF. CDR3 sequence (DNA): TGTGCCACGGAGGGGCTCAATCAGCCCCAGCATTTT.

In its sample, this clone was seen once. This sequence joins TRBV4-2 and TRBJ2-1; 11 bases map to TRBD2. Germline loops: CDR1 LGHNA, CDR2 YNFKEQ. This CDR3 is built from 16 residues. Trimming at V came to 2 bases and at J to 12 bases, leaving 12 bases not matched to a gene. DNA of the CDR3: TGTGCCAGCAGCCAAAACCGACCCGTAGCGGGAGGGCCGCAGTTCTTC. This sequence encodes CASSQNRPVAGGPQFF.

The chain combines TRBV5-8 with TRBJ2-5; D is possibly TRBD2 (7 bases). The CDR3 is 16 residues long. V was pared by 0 bases and J by 5 bases, with 17 bases between. Per the germline V gene, CDR1 is SGHTS and CDR2 is YDEGEE. CDR3 nucleotide sequence: TGTGCCAGCAGCTTGGCCTCCGGGGGGCGTCGGGAGACCCAGTACTTC. Amino acids: CASSLASGGRRETQYF.

The J gene is TRBJ2-3, the V gene TRBV10-3, with D hard to call. The germline V gene encodes CDR1 ENHRY and CDR2 SYGVKD. CDR3 length: 14 amino acids. Trimming left V 0 bases short and J 0 bases short, with 4 bases between. CDR3 amino acids: CAISESTSTDTQYF. Written as DNA, the CDR3 is TGTGCCATCAGTGAGTCGACTAGCACAGATACGCAGTATTTT.

V usage is TRBV4-2 and J usage is TRBJ1-5; no definite D call. CDR3 size: 16 residues. Germline CDR1 reads LGHNA; CDR2 reads YNFKEQ. V lost 0 bases to trimming and J lost 2 bases, with 11 bases between them. The CDR3 DNA reads TGTGCCAGCAGCCAAGAAGCGGGAAGTGGCAATCAGCCCCAGCATTTT. It translates to CASSQEAGSGNQPQHF.

The chain couples TRBV29-1 to TRBJ1-2; TRBD1 aligns across 9 bases. This CDR3 contains 12 residues. Germline trimming cut 7 bases from V and 7 bases from J; bases unmatched to any gene: 7. CDR1 and CDR2 (germline): SQVTM, ANQGSEA. The CDR3 reads CSAPTGGSGYTF. In nucleotides, the CDR3 is TGCAGCGCACCAACAGGGGGCTCTGGCTACACCTTC.

This clone was detected only a few times. The rearrangement joins TRBV28 to TRBJ2-1, with 12 bases that match TRBD2. Germline lookup yields CDR1 MDHEN and CDR2 SYDVKM. J gave up 0 bases and V 1 base, and 16 bases lay outside the gene matches. This CDR3 spans 22 amino acids. This CDR3 is CASSLFTGRLAGGRDSYNEQFF. In nucleotides, the CDR3 is TGTGCCAGCAGTTTATTTACTGGTCGGCTAGCGGGAGGGCGGGACTCCTACAATGAGCAGTTCTTC.

This chain's CDR3 is CASSRQGRTPLHF. CDR3 bases: TGTGCCAGCAGTCGACAGGGAAGGACACCCCTCCACTTT. This sequence joins TRBV6-5 and TRBJ1-6, with 7 positions matching TRBD1. This CDR3 has 13 residues. The ends lost 5 bases at V and 11 bases at J; junction bases unmatched: 6. Germline lookup yields CDR1 MNHEY and CDR2 SVGAGI.

This sequence joins TRBV2 and TRBJ1-2; D is perhaps TRBD1 (5 bases). With 4 bases removed from V and 4 bases from J, the gap between germline ends came to 7 bases. The CDR3 is 12 amino acids. The germline V gene has CDR1 SNHLY and CDR2 FYNNEI. In nucleotides, the CDR3 is TGTGCCAGCAGTGGGACAATCTATGGCTACACCTTC. It codes for CASSGTIYGYTF. The full variable domain, with the rest looked up from reference TRBV2 and TRBJ1-2, is EPEVTQTPSHQVTQMGQEVILRCVPISNHLYFYWYRQILGQKVEFLVSFYNNEISEKSEIFDDQFSVERPDGSNFTLKIRSTKLEDSAMYFCASSGTIYGYTFGSGTRLTVV.

This clone was detected a few times. Here the CDR3 DNA reads TGCGCCAGCAGCCGGACAGGGCTTCAAGAGACCCAGTACTTC. Amino acid sequence: CASSRTGLQETQYF. This chain uses TRBV4-1 with TRBJ2-5, with TRBD1 matching 8 bases. V gave up 4 bases and J gave up 2 bases; unmatched junction bases: 3. The CDR3 length is 14 residues. Germline values: CDR1 MGHRA, CDR2 YSYEKL.

The chain carries TRBV5-4 and TRBJ2-5; 9 bases are shared with TRBD2. CDR1 is SGHNT, CDR2 YYREEE, per germline (reference sequence). This CDR3 contains 14 residues. The V gene end was trimmed by 5 bases and the J gene end by 3 bases; junction bases not matched to a gene: 5. In nucleotides, the CDR3 is TGTGCCAGCAGGCCCGGGACTAGCAAAGAGACCCAGTACTTC. Protein: CASRPGTSKETQYF.

The genes are TRBV7-3 and TRBJ2-1; the D gene is possibly TRBD1 (5 bases). CDR1 and CDR2 from the germline V gene are SGHTA and FQGTGA. Trimming removed 5 bases from V and 6 bases from J, with 11 bases in between. This CDR3 has 13 residues. Written as DNA, the CDR3 is TGTGCCAGCAGCCACGCAGGGTTCAATGAGCAGTTCTTC. Translated, it gives CASSHAGFNEQFF.

The rearrangement joins TRBV9 to TRBJ1-1; 10 nucleotides line up with TRBD1. Trimming cost V 2 bases and J 0 bases; bases outside gene matches: 4. This CDR3 contains 16 residues. Germline assignment: CDR1 SGDLS and CDR2 YYNGEE. CDR3 region: CASSVTGGRVNTEAFF. CDR3 DNA sequence: TGTGCCAGCAGCGTGACAGGGGGCCGGGTGAACACTGAAGCTTTCTTT.

J is TRBJ2-5 and V is TRBV5-6; 7 bases align to TRBD2. The germline CDR1 and CDR2 sequences are SGHDT and YYEEEE. Trimming removed 3 bases from V and 7 bases from J; junction bases left unmatched: 0. The CDR3 loop spans 11 amino acids. The CDR3 loop is CASSSSGTQYF. DNA for the CDR3: TGTGCCAGCAGCTCTAGCGGGACCCAGTACTTC.

The chain is built from TRBV28 and TRBJ2-5; 9 bases fit TRBD2. Trimming cost V 5 bases and J 5 bases; bases outside gene matches: 6. This CDR3 is built from 14 residues. Per the germline V gene, CDR1 is MDHEN and CDR2 is SYDVKM. This CDR3 reads CASSPLAGEETQYF. The CDR3 DNA follows: TGTGCCAGCAGTCCATTAGCGGGAGAGGAGACCCAGTACTTC.

The rearrangement links TRBV28 to TRBJ2-3, with D uncertain. CDR3 length: 14 residues. Trimming took off 4 bases at V and 6 bases at J, with 14 bases between the two ends. Germline CDR1 MDHEN, CDR2 SYDVKM. For the CDR3, the DNA is TGTGCCAGCAGTTCTATGCCCGCTGCGGATACGCAGTATTTT. This sequence encodes CASSSMPAADTQYF.

This rearrangement joins TRBV28 to TRBJ1-5; 9 positions match TRBD1. This CDR3 is 16 amino acids long. Germline V gives CDR1 MDHEN, CDR2 SYDVKM. V lost 1 base to trimming and J lost 2 bases; unmatched junction nucleotides: 3. The CDR3 DNA sequence: TGTGCCAGCAGTTTATTACAGGGGGCAGGCAATCAGCCCCAGCATTTT. Amino acid sequence: CASSLLQGAGNQPQHF.

This clone was seen a few times. The J gene is TRBJ1-5, the V gene TRBV6-1; 8 nucleotides match TRBD1. Trimming took 2 bases from V and 3 from J; bases not matched to a gene: 6. The CDR3 spans 16 residues. From germline, CDR1 is MNHNS and CDR2 SASEGT. CDR3 sequence reads: CASSEPRTGINQPQHF. The CDR3 DNA is TGTGCCAGCAGTGAACCCCGGACAGGGATCAATCAGCCCCAGCATTTT.

V gene TRBV15 combines with J gene TRBJ2-3; 11 nucleotides line up with TRBD2. Looked up from germline, CDR1 is LNHNV and CDR2 is YYDKDF (reference sequence). The CDR3 has 15 amino acids. V was pared by 1 base and J by 4 bases, with 1 base of the junction left unmatched. CDR3 DNA: TGTGCCACCAGCAGAGTTAGCGGGAGGGCAGATACGCAGTATTTT. This codes for CATSRVSGRADTQYF.

This chain connects TRBV5-1 to TRBJ1-2, with D uncertain. This CDR3 spans 12 amino acids. CDR1 is SGHRS and CDR2 is YFSETQ in the germline V gene. Trimming left V 4 bases short and J 6 bases short, with 10 bases between. In DNA, the CDR3 is TGCGCCAGCAGCGCGAGCGGGGATGGCTACACCTTC. This encodes CASSASGDGYTF.

This clone was observed once. The V and J genes are TRBV5-6 and TRBJ1-1, with 8 positions matching TRBD1. The germline V gene encodes CDR1 SGHDT and CDR2 YYEEEE. The CDR3 covers 14 residues. V shed 4 bases and J 2 bases; nucleotides not matched to a gene: 4. The CDR3 nucleotides are TGTGCCAGCAGCCCCACAGGGGGAAACACTGAAGCTTTCTTT. Amino acids: CASSPTGGNTEAFF.

This clone has only a few counts. The chain has TRBV5-4 and TRBJ1-2; weak D call: TRBD1 (5 bases). The CDR3 totals 15 residues. Trimming cost V 1 base and J 2 bases, with 12 bases left between them. The germline V gene encodes CDR1 SGHNT and CDR2 YYREEE (reference sequence). The DNA for the CDR3 is TGTGCCAGCAGCTTGTTTTTGGCAGGGAACTATGGCTACACCTTC. It codes for CASSLFLAGNYGYTF. The whole variable domain, filled in from reference TRBV5-4 and TRBJ1-2, reads ETGVTQSPTHLIKTRGQQVTLRCSSQSGHNTVSWYQQALGQGPQFIFQYYREEENGRGNFPPRFSGLQFPNYSSELNVNALELDDSALYLCASSLFLAGNYGYTFGSGTRLTVV.

The chain has TRBV6-1 and TRBJ1-1, with a possible D match to TRBD1 (6 bases). From germline, CDR1 is MNHNS and CDR2 SASEGT. This CDR3 has 15 residues. Trimming stripped 10 bases from V and 4 bases from J, with 22 bases between. CDR3 bases: TGTGCCACCCAAGAGGGGGTTGGTGAGAGCACTGAAGCTTTCTTT. This gives the protein CATQEGVGESTEAFF.

The chain links TRBV29-1 to TRBJ2-2; D unclear. The CDR3 length is 11 residues. Trimming took off 7 bases at V and 5 bases at J, with 8 bases between the two ends. From germline, CDR1 is SQVTM and CDR2 ANQGSEA. The CDR3 DNA reads as TGCAGCGCCGCGGATACCGGGGAGCTGTTTTTT. Amino acids: CSAADTGELFF.

The table lists this clone with a count of one. The chain combines TRBV7-9 with TRBJ1-4; 7 bases line up with TRBD1. Unmatched junction bases numbered 3, after V lost 5 bases and J lost 0 bases. CDR3 size: 15 residues. Germline CDR1 reads SEHNR; CDR2 reads FQNEAQ (reference sequence). The CDR3 loop is CASSETGTTNEKLFF. In DNA, the CDR3 is TGTGCCAGCAGCGAGACAGGGACAACTAATGAAAAACTGTTTTTT.

This clone has only a few counts. This chain links TRBV10-3 with TRBJ1-2; 9 bases agree with TRBD1. The CDR3 has 14 residues. Trimming cost V 6 bases and J 1 base; bases outside gene matches: 3. CDR1 is ENHRY, CDR2 SYGVKD, per germline. In DNA form, the CDR3 reads TGTGCCATCAGGAGGGGACAGGGTAACTATGGCTACACCTTC. The encoded protein is CAIRRGQGNYGYTF.

This chain uses TRBV9 with TRBJ2-1; D unresolved. The CDR3 has 16 amino acids. The V end lost 4 bases, the J end lost 0 bases, and 14 bases lay between the germline ends. Germline CDR1 SGDLS, CDR2 YYNGEE. The CDR3 loop reads CASSKRSGSSYNEQFF. The DNA for the CDR3 is TGTGCCAGCAGCAAGAGGAGTGGAAGCTCCTACAATGAGCAGTTCTTC.

The CDR3 is CASNGNADTQYF. The CDR3 nucleotides read TGCGCCAGCAACGGGAACGCAGATACGCAGTATTTT. This chain links TRBV5-1 with TRBJ2-3, with a weak D call TRBD2 (5 bases). V lost 6 bases to trimming and J lost 4 bases, with 9 bases between them. The CDR3 extends over 12 amino acids. The germline V gene encodes CDR1 SGHRS and CDR2 YFSETQ.